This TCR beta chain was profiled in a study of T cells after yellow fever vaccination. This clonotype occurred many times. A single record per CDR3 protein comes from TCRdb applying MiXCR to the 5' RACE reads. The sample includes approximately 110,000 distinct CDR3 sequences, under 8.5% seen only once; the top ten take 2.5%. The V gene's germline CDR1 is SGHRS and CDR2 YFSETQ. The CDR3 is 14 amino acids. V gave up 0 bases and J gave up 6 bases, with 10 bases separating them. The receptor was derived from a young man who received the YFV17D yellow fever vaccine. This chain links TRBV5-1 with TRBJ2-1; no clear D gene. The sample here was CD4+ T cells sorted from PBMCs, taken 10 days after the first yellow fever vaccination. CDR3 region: CASSLEVIRNEQFF. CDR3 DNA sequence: TGCGCCAGCAGCTTGGAGGTTATACGCAATGAGCAGTTCTTC. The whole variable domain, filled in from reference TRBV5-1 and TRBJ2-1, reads KAGVTQTPRYLIKTRGQQVTLSCSPISGHRSVSWYQQTPGQGLQFLFEYFSETQRNKGNFPGRFSGRQFSNSRSEMNVSTLELGDSALYLCASSLEVIRNEQFFGPGTRLTVL.